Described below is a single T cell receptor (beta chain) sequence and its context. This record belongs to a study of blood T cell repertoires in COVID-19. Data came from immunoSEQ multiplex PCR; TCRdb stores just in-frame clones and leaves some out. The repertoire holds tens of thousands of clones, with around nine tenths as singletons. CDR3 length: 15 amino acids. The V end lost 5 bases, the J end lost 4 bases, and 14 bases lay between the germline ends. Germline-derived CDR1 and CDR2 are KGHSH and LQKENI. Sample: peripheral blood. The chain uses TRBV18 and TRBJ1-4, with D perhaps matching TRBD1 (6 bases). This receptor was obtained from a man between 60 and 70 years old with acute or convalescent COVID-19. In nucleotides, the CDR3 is TGTGCCAGCTCAGCAGACAGGAGTTATAATGAAAAACTGTTTTTT. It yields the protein CASSADRSYNEKLFF.